A selection of T cell receptor beta chains follows, all from one sample in a study of cytomegalovirus exposure and HLA in healthy donors. Repertoires were generated with immunoSEQ multiplex PCR, while TCRdb's copy carries only in-frame clones and drops some. This repertoire includes over 100,000 clones. Material: PBMCs. The receptors originated from a man between 18 and 29 years old in good health and CMV-seronegative. CDR3s include the opening cysteine and the closing phenylalanine or tryptophan. The D gene is left open where the match is weak.

TGTGCCATCAGTGAGTACGGACAGTCCACCGGGGAGCTGTTTTTT CAISEYGQSTGELFF TRBJ2-2 TRBV10-3 -
TGTGCCAGCAGCTTATCCCATAGCACAGATACGCAGTATTTT CASSLSHSTDTQYF TRBJ2-3 TRBV7-3 -
TGTGCCGGGGGGAGCGGGAGTTTCCAGCAGTACTTC CAGGSGSFQQYF TRBJ2-5 TRBV28 TRBD2
TGCGCCAGCAGCCAACCTGGGAGCGGCGAGCAGTACTTC CASSQPGSGEQYF TRBJ2-7 TRBV4-3 -
TGCAGTGCTTACGGGGAGACCCAGTACTTC CSAYGETQYF TRBJ2-5 TRBV20-1 -
TGTGCCAGCAGTTACAGGGTCAGATACGAGCAGTACTTC CASSYRVRYEQYF TRBJ2-7 TRBV27 -
TGTGCCATCAGTGAGCGACTAGCCCAAGAGACCCAGTACTTC CAISERLAQETQYF TRBJ2-5 TRBV10-3 TRBD2
TGTGCCAGCAGCTTAGAGCTGACAGGGGGTTACGAGCAGTACTTC CASSLELTGGYEQYF TRBJ2-7 TRBV7-2 TRBD1
TGCGCCAGCAGCCAAGGCGCAGGGGCCGGGGAGCTGTTTTTT CASSQGAGAGELFF TRBJ2-2 TRBV4-3 -
TGTGCCAGCAGCGTAGAGGCGGGGGGCGATGAGCAGTTCTTC CASSVEAGGDEQFF TRBJ2-1 TRBV9 TRBD2
TGTGCCAGTAGTTCGACAGGGATCCTTTCCTACGAGCAGTACTTC CASSSTGILSYEQYF TRBJ2-7 TRBV19 TRBD1
TGTGCCAGCAGGGAACGACTAGCGGGTTACGAGCAGTACTTC CASRERLAGYEQYF TRBJ2-7 TRBV6-1 TRBD2
TGTGCCTGGAGGGGTGGGGAGGGAGTCTACATGAACACTGAAGCTTTCTTT CAWRGGEGVYMNTEAFF TRBJ1-1 TRBV30 -
TGTGCCAGCAGCCCTGGAGGACGGCAAGCTTTCTTT CASSPGGRQAFF TRBJ1-1 TRBV7-2 -
TGTGCCAGCAGCATCAGGACAGGGGAGGCAGAAAAACTGTTTTTT CASSIRTGEAEKLFF TRBJ1-4 TRBV5-4 TRBD1
TGTGCCAGCAGCTCAACCGGGAGATCGACCGGGGAGCTGTTTTTT CASSSTGRSTGELFF TRBJ2-2 TRBV28 -
TGCGCCAGCGGGTTCCGGGGGGGCAATGACGGGGAGCTGTTTTTT CASGFRGGNDGELFF TRBJ2-2 TRBV10-1 TRBD2
TGTGCCAGCAGCGTAGCAGACAGGGTTGAATACGGCTACACCTTC CASSVADRVEYGYTF TRBJ1-2 TRBV9 TRBD1
TGTGCCAGCAGCTTGGACAGGGCCGGGAATGAGCAGTTCTTC CASSLDRAGNEQFF TRBJ2-1 TRBV7-9 TRBD1
TGTGCCAGCAGCACTTCAGGGGAAAACTATGGCTACACCTTC CASSTSGENYGYTF TRBJ1-2 TRBV7-9 -
TGTGCCAGTAGTCCGGGAGCAACCGCAACTAATGAAAAACTGTTTTTT CASSPGATATNEKLFF TRBJ1-4 TRBV19 -
TGTGCCAGCAGCCGCAGGGGTGGCGGTGAAAAACTGTTTTTT CASSRRGGGEKLFF TRBJ1-4 TRBV28 -
TGTGCCAGCAGTTTATCAGATGGGGCCCCCCAGCATTTT CASSLSDGAPQHF TRBJ1-5 TRBV27 -
TGCGCCAGCAGCGTGGGACTAGCGGGCATCACAGATACGCAGTATTTT CASSVGLAGITDTQYF TRBJ2-3 TRBV5-1 TRBD2
TGCGCCAGCAGCCCCCTCCGGGGGGGACTGAACACTGAAGCTTTCTTT CASSPLRGGLNTEAFF TRBJ1-1 TRBV5-1 -
TGTGCCAGCAGCTTACCGGGACAGGGTTCGGCGGGGAACACTGAAGCTTTCTTT CASSLPGQGSAGNTEAFF TRBJ1-1 TRBV7-9 TRBD1
TGTGCCAGCAGCTTAGACGCGAGTACTGAAGCTTTCTTT CASSLDASTEAFF TRBJ1-1 TRBV7-2 -
TGTGCCAGCAGCACCACAGGAAAATCTGGAAACACCATATATTTT CASSTTGKSGNTIYF TRBJ1-3 TRBV6-5 -
TGTGCCAGCACCCCGACAGGGGGATCCTATAATTCACCCCTCCACTTT CASTPTGGSYNSPLHF TRBJ1-6 TRBV6-6 TRBD1
TGTGCCAGCAGTCCAGGGGGGCTCGCCTATGGCTACACCTTC CASSPGGLAYGYTF TRBJ1-2 TRBV28 TRBD1
TGTGCCAGCAGCGTGACTAGCGGGGGGGCTTCCTACAATGAGCAGTTCTTC CASSVTSGGASYNEQFF TRBJ2-1 TRBV7-8 TRBD2
TGTGCCAGCAGTACGAGGCTCTCTGGGGCCAACGTCCTGACTTTC CASSTRLSGANVLTF TRBJ2-6 TRBV27 -
TGTGCCAGCAGCTCCTTCACCCTAGCGGGGGAGACCCAGTACTTC CASSSFTLAGETQYF TRBJ2-5 TRBV7-8 TRBD2
TGTGCCAGCAGCCCACTGGACAGCCTTCTAGCTTACGAGCAGTACTTC CASSPLDSLLAYEQYF TRBJ2-7 TRBV28 -
TGTGCCTGGACCGGGGGAGGGGAAAAACTGTTTTTT CAWTGGGEKLFF TRBJ1-4 TRBV30 -
TGTGCCAGCAGCTTAACGGCCCAGGGAGATACGCAGTATTTT CASSLTAQGDTQYF TRBJ2-3 TRBV11-3 -
TGCGCCAGCAGCTTGGGAGATCTCCGGGGCTATGGCTACACCTTC CASSLGDLRGYGYTF TRBJ1-2 TRBV5-1 -
TGTGCCAGCCGGTCACTAGGGGGACAAGAGACCCAGTACTTC CASRSLGGQETQYF TRBJ2-5 TRBV6-4 -
TGTGCCAGCAACCTAGTGGGAGATACGCAGTATTTT CASNLVGDTQYF TRBJ2-3 TRBV6-1 -
TGTGCCAGCAGGGTAGGGACAGCGCGTAATGAAAAACTGTTTTTT CASRVGTARNEKLFF TRBJ1-4 TRBV6-1 TRBD1
TGTGCCACCAGCAGAGGGGCTAGCGGACAAGAGACCCAGTACTTC CATSRGASGQETQYF TRBJ2-5 TRBV15 TRBD2
TGTGCCAGCAGCCAGACGGGGAAAGGAGCTTTCTTT CASSQTGKGAFF TRBJ1-1 TRBV7-3 -
TGTGCCAGCGGAACAGGGTGGGGAAGGGCCGGGGAGCTGTTTTTT CASGTGWGRAGELFF TRBJ2-2 TRBV28 -
TGTGCCAGCAGCAAGCCGGGACAGGGGGTGGGAGAGACCCAGTACTTC CASSKPGQGVGETQYF TRBJ2-5 TRBV5-4 TRBD1
TGTGCCAGCAGTTCCCTAGACAGGGGCTCTCATGGCTACACCTTC CASSSLDRGSHGYTF TRBJ1-2 TRBV28 TRBD1